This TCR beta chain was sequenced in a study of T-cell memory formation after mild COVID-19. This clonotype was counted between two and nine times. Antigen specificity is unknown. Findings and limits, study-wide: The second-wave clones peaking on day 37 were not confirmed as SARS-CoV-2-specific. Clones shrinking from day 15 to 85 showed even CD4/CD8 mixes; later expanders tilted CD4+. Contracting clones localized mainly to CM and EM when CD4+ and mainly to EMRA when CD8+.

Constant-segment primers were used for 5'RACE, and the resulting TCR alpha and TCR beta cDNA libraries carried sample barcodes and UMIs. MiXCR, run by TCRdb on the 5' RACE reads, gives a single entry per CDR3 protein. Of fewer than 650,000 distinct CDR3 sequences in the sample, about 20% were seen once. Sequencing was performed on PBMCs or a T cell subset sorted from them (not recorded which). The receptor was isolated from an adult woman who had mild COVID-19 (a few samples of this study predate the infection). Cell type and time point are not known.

CDR3 amino acids: CASSPRTGKEPQHF. CDR3 bases: TGTGCCAGCAGTCCTCGGACAGGGAAAGAGCCCCAGCATTTT. This chain links TRBV12-3 or TRBV12-4 with TRBJ1-5, with 8 bases matching TRBD1. Losses at the gene ends were 5 bases for V and 8 bases for J; bases not matched to a gene: 8. This CDR3 contains 14 residues.